Listed below are T cell receptor beta chains from one sample, sequenced in a study of cytomegalovirus exposure and HLA in healthy donors. TCRdb keeps only in-frame clones here, not all; method: immunoSEQ multiplex PCR. The repertoire holds around 130,000 clones, with about 74% as singletons. The sequenced material came from PBMCs. All receptors come from a man in his forties in good health and CMV-seropositive. Each CDR3 is given with its conserved first and last residue. Each record gives: V gene, clone size, J gene, D gene, CDR3 DNA, CDR3 protein. A D gene is named only where the DNA matches it firmly. Clone size is not always given. Where it is, it says once, few, many or a class for expanded clones.

V: TRBV4-1; size: -; J: TRBJ1-4; D: TRBD1; DNA: TGCGCCAGCAGCCAAGACAGGGGGAATATTGAAAAACTGTTTTTT; CDR3: CASSQDRGNIEKLFF
V: TRBV6-1; size: few; J: TRBJ1-6; D: TRBD1; DNA: TGTGCCAGCAGTGCCCGGGACAGGGGTTCACCCCTCCACTTT; CDR3: CASSARDRGSPLHF
V: TRBV28; size: -; J: TRBJ2-2; D: TRBD2; DNA: TGTGCCAGCAGTCGGCTAGCGGGGGGCCCCGGCGGGGAGCTGTTTTTT; CDR3: CASSRLAGGPGGELFF
V: TRBV28; size: -; J: TRBJ2-3; D: -; DNA: TGTGCCAGCAGTTTACAGGTCAGCTCAGGCACAGATACGCAGTATTTT; CDR3: CASSLQVSSGTDTQYF
V: TRBV7-6; size: -; J: TRBJ2-1; D: TRBD2; DNA: TGTGCCAGCAGCTTCCTGACTAGCGGCTACTCCTACAATGAGCAGTTCTTC; CDR3: CASSFLTSGYSYNEQFF
V: TRBV7-9; size: -; J: TRBJ1-1; D: TRBD1; DNA: TGTGCCAGCAGCTCCGGCCCCCGACAGGGATTGAACACTGAAGCTTTCTTT; CDR3: CASSSGPRQGLNTEAFF
V: TRBV21-1; size: few; J: TRBJ2-7; D: -; DNA: TGTGCCAGCAGCAACAGACAGTGGACCCAGGGGGGCTACGAGCAGTACTTC; CDR3: CASSNRQWTQGGYEQYF
V: TRBV27; size: -; J: TRBJ1-6; D: -; DNA: TGTGCCAGCAGCCCCACCCGGGGGAGGGCCTATAATTCACCCCTCCACTTT; CDR3: CASSPTRGRAYNSPLHF
V: TRBV7-9; size: -; J: TRBJ2-2; D: -; DNA: TGTGCCAGCAGCCCCCCGTGGCCCGGGGAGCTGTTTTTT; CDR3: CASSPPWPGELFF
V: TRBV28; size: -; J: TRBJ1-2; D: -; DNA: TGTGCCAGCAGTTCTCTCGGACGGCAGGGCGCGAACTATGGCTACACCTTC; CDR3: CASSSLGRQGANYGYTF
V: TRBV5-8; size: -; J: TRBJ2-1; D: -; DNA: TGTGCCAGCAGCTTGCCAGACAATGAGCAGTTCTTC; CDR3: CASSLPDNEQFF
V: TRBV2; size: -; J: TRBJ2-1; D: -; DNA: TGTGCCAGCAGCTCACAGGGACGGGAGCAGTTCTTC; CDR3: CASSSQGREQFF
V: TRBV28; size: -; J: TRBJ1-2; D: TRBD1; DNA: TGTGCCAGCAGTTTATCAGGGGGCCTAAACTATGGCTACACCTTC; CDR3: CASSLSGGLNYGYTF
V: TRBV19; size: -; J: TRBJ2-7; D: -; DNA: TGTGCCAGTAGTGCCACCCCGACAGGCTACGAGCAGTACTTC; CDR3: CASSATPTGYEQYF
V: TRBV7-9; size: -; J: TRBJ2-1; D: -; DNA: TGTGCCAGCAGCCACCGGGACACTAACAATGAGCAGTTCTTC; CDR3: CASSHRDTNNEQFF
V: TRBV16; size: once; J: TRBJ2-7; D: TRBD1; DNA: TGTGCCAGCAGACAACAGGGGGCGGGTACGGTGCAGTACTTC; CDR3: CASRQQGAGTVQYF
V: TRBV7-9; size: -; J: TRBJ2-1; D: TRBD1; DNA: TGTGCCAGCAGCTTACTTGCCGGACAGGGGATGGGTGAGCAGTTCTTC; CDR3: CASSLLAGQGMGEQFF
V: TRBV10-3; size: -; J: TRBJ1-1; D: -; DNA: TGTGCCATCAGCGGGACTAACACTGAAGCTTTCTTT; CDR3: CAISGTNTEAFF
V: TRBV28; size: -; J: TRBJ1-1; D: -; DNA: TGTGCCAGCAATTCCGGGGTGTATACTGAAGCTTTCTTT; CDR3: CASNSGVYTEAFF
V: TRBV9; size: -; J: TRBJ2-7; D: TRBD2; DNA: TGTGCCAGCAGCGTTGGGACTAGCGGGAGGGCCGAAACCTACGAGCAGTACTTC; CDR3: CASSVGTSGRAETYEQYF
V: TRBV5-1; size: -; J: TRBJ1-3; D: -; DNA: TGCGCCAGCAGCTTAACAGGGATAAGCTCTGGAAACACCATATATTTT; CDR3: CASSLTGISSGNTIYF
V: TRBV2; size: -; J: TRBJ2-4; D: -; DNA: TGTGCCAGCAGTGAAATTCCGGGGTTAGGGAAGAACATTCAGTACTTC; CDR3: CASSEIPGLGKNIQYF